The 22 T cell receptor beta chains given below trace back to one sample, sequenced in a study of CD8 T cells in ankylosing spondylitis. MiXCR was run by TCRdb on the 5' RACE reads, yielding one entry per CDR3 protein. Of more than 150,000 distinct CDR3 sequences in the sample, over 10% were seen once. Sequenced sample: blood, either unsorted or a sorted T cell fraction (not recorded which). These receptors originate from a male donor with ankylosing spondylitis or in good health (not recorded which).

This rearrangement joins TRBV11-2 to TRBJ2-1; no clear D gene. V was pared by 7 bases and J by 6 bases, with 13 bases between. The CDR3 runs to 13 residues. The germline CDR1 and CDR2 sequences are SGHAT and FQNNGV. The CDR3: CASTLPPGNEQFF. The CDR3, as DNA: TGTGCCAGCACCCTCCCCCCCGGCAATGAGCAGTTCTTC.

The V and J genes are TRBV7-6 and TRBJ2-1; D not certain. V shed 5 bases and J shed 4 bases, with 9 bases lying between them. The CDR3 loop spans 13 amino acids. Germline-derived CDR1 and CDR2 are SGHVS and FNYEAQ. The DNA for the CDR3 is TGTGCCAGCAGCCGAACAGTTTACAATGAGCAGTTCTTC. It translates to CASSRTVYNEQFF.

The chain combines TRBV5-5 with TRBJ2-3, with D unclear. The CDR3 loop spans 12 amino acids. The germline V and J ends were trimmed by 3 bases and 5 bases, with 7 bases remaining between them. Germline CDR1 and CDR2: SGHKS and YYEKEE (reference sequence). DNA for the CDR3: TGTGCCAGCAGCTCAGTGGGAGATACGCAGTATTTT. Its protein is CASSSVGDTQYF. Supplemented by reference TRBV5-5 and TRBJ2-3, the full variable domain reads DAGVTQSPTHLIKTRGQQVTLRCSPISGHKSVSWYQQVLGQGPQFIFQYYEKEERGRGNFPDRFSARQFPNYSSELNVNALLLGDSALYLCASSSVGDTQYFGPGTRLTVL.

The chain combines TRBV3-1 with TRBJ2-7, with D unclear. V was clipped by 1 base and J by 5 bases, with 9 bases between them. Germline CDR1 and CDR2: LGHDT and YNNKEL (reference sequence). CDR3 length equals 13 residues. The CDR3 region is CASSQVLLDEQYF. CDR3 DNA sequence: TGTGCCAGCAGCCAAGTCCTACTGGACGAGCAGTACTTC.

The CDR3 region is CASSLAVGVGEQYF. DNA of the CDR3: TGTGCCAGCAGCCTCGCCGTTGGGGTGGGCGAGCAGTACTTC. The chain uses TRBV11-2 and TRBJ2-7; unclear D gene. The CDR3 consists of 14 residues. The V gene lost 5 bases and the J gene lost 6 bases, with 17 bases spanning the gap. Germline loops: CDR1 SGHAT, CDR2 FQNNGV.

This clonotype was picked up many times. The DNA of the CDR3 is TGCAGTGCTAGAGTCCACAACTACCTCTCTGGAAACACCATATATTTT. Protein sequence: CSARVHNYLSGNTIYF. V gene TRBV20-1 combines with J gene TRBJ1-3; D gene uncertain. Germline assignment: CDR1 DFQATT and CDR2 SNEGSKA (reference sequence). The CDR3 length is 16 residues. The germline V and J ends were trimmed by 1 base and 0 bases, with 13 bases remaining between them.

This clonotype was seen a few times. CDR3 in amino acids: CASSMMAGVQETQYF. The CDR3 DNA sequence: TGTGCCAGTAGTATGATGGCGGGAGTACAAGAGACCCAGTACTTC. The chain joins TRBV19 to TRBJ2-5, with 7 bases matching TRBD2. The CDR3 has 15 amino acids. J gave up 2 bases and V 3 bases, and 6 bases lay outside the gene matches. CDR1 and CDR2 (germline): LNHDA, SQIVND (reference sequence).

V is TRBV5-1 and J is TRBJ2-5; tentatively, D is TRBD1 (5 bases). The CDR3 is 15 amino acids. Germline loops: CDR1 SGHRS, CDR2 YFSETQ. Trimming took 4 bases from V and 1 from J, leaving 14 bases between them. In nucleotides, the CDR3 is TGCGCCAGCAGCCCCGACAGAAGCCCCCAAGAGACCCAGTACTTC. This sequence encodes CASSPDRSPQETQYF.

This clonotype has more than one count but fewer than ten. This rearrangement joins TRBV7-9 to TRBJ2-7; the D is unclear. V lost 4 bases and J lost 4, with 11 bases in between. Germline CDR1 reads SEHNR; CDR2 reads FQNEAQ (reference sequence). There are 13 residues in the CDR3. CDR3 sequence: CASSSPYGYEQYF. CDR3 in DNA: TGTGCCAGCAGCTCCCCTTACGGTTACGAGCAGTACTTC.

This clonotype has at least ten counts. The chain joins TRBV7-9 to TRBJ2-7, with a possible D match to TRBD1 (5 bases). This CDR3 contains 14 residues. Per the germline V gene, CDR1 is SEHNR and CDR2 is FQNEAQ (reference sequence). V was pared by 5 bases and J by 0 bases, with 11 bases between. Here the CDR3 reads CASSPTDSSYEQYF. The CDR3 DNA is TGTGCCAGCAGCCCCACTGACAGCTCCTACGAGCAGTACTTC. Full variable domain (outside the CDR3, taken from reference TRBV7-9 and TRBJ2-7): DTGVSQNPRHKITKRGQNVTFRCDPISEHNRLYWYRQTLGQGPEFLTYFQNEAQLEKSRLLSDRFSAERPKGSFSTLEIQRTEQGDSAMYLCASSPTDSSYEQYFGPGTRLTVT.

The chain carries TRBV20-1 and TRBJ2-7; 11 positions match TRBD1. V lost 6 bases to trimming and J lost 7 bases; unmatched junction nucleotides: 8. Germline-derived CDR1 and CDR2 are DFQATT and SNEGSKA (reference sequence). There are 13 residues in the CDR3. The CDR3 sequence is CSAPGTGGLEQYF. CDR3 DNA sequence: TGCAGTGCCCCCGGGACAGGGGGATTGGAGCAGTACTTC.

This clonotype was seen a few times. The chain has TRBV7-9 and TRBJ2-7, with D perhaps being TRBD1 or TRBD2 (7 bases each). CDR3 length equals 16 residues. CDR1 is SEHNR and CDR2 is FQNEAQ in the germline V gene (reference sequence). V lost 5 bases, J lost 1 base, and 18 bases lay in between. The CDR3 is CASSQGGAGESYEQYF. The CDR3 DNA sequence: TGTGCCAGCAGCCAGGGGGGGGCAGGAGAATCCTACGAGCAGTACTTC.

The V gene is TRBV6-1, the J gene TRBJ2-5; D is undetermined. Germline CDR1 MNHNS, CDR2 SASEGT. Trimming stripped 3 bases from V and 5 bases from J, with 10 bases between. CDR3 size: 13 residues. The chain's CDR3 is CASSEGWIETQYF. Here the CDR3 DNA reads TGTGCCAGCAGTGAGGGCTGGATCGAGACCCAGTACTTC.

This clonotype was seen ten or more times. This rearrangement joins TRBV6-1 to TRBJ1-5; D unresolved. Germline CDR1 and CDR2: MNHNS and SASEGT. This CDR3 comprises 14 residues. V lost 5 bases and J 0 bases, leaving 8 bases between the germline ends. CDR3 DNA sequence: TGTGCCAGCAGTCCAGCTTATAGCAATCAGCCCCAGCATTTT. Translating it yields CASSPAYSNQPQHF.

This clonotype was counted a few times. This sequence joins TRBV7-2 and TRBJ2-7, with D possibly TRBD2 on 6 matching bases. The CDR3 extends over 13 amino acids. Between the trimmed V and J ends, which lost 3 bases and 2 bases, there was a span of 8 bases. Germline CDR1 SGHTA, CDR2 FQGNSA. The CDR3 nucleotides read TGTGCCAGCAGCTTTGGAGGGGCCTACGAGCAGTACTTC. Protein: CASSFGGAYEQYF.

The CDR3 bases are TGTGCCAGCAGTGAGGTCAGCCCACGGAGCTCCTACAATGAGCAGTTCTTC. Residues: CASSEVSPRSSYNEQFF. The V gene is TRBV2, the J gene TRBJ2-1; D uncertain. With 3 bases removed from V and 0 bases from J, the gap between germline ends came to 15 bases. The V gene's germline CDR1 is SNHLY and CDR2 FYNNEI. This CDR3 comprises 17 residues.

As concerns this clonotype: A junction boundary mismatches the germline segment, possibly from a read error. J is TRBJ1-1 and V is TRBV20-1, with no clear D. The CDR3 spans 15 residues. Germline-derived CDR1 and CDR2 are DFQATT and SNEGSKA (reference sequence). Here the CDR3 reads CCARDQSPVNTEAFF. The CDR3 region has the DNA TGCTGTGCTAGAGATCAGTCCCCCGTTAACACTGAAGCTTTCTTT.

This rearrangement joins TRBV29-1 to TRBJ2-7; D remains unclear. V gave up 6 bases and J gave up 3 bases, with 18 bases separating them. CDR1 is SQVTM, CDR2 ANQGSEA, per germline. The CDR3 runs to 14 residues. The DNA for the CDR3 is TGCAGCGTCCACGGTCCGATGGGCGACTACGAGCAGTACTTC. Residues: CSVHGPMGDYEQYF.

The CDR3 DNA follows: TGCGCCAGCAGCTTGGACAGGGGAATGTCCTACGAGCAGTACTTC. Its translation: CASSLDRGMSYEQYF. The rearrangement joins TRBV5-1 to TRBJ2-7, with TRBD1 matching over 7 bases. V shed 0 bases, J shed 1 base, and the junction held 4 bases outside the gene matches. From germline, CDR1 is SGHRS and CDR2 YFSETQ. This CDR3 region has 15 residues.

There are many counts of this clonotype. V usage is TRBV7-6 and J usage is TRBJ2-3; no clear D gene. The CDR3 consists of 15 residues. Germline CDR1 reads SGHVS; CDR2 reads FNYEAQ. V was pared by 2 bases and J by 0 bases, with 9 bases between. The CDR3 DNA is TGTGCCAGCAGCTTAATGGTTTCAAGCACAGATACGCAGTATTTT. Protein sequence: CASSLMVSSTDTQYF.

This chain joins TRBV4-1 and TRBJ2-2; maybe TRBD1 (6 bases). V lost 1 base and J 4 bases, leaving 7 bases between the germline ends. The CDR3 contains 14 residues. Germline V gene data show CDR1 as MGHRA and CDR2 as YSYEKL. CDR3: CASSQVQGTGELFF. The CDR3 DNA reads TGCGCCAGCAGCCAAGTACAGGGCACCGGGGAGCTGTTTTTT.

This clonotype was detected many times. The DNA of the CDR3 is TGTGCCACCACCTCCGGGGCAAGCTCCTACAATGAGCAGTTCTTC. Its translation: CATTSGASSYNEQFF. The rearrangement links TRBV15 to TRBJ2-1; perhaps D is TRBD1 or TRBD2 (5 bases each). The V gene's germline CDR1 is LNHNV and CDR2 YYDKDF (reference sequence). Between the trimmed V and J ends, which lost 7 bases and 0 bases, there was a span of 13 bases. The CDR3 sequence is 15 residues long.